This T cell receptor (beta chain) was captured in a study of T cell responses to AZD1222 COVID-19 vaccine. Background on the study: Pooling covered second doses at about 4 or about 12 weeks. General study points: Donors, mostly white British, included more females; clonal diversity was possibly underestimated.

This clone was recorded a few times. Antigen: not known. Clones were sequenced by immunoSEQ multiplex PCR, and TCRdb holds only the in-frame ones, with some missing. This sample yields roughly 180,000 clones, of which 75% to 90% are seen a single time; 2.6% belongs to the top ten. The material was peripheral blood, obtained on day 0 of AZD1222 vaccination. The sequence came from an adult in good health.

CDR3 loop: CASSPSQREDTGELFF. The CDR3 coding sequence is TGTGCCAGCAGCCCTTCCCAGCGGGAGGACACCGGGGAGCTGTTTTTT. V gene TRBV4-2 combines with J gene TRBJ2-2, with 9 positions matching TRBD2. V lost 4 bases, J lost 3 bases, and 6 bases stayed unmatched. Germline assignment: CDR1 LGHNA and CDR2 YNFKEQ. The CDR3 contains 16 residues.